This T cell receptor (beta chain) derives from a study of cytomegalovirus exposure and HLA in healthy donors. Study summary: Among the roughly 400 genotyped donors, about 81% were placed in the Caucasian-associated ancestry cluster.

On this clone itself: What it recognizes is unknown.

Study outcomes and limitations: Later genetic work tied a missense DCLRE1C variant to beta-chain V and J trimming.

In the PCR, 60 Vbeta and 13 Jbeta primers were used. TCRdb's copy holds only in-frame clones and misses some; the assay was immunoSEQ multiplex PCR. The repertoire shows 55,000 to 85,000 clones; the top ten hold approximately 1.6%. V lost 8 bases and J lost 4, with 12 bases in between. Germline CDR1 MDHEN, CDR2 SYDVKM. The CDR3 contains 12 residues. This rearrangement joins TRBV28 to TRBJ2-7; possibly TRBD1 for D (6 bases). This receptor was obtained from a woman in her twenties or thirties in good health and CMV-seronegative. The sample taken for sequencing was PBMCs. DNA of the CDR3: TGTGCCAGCTTGGACAGTGGATACGAGCAGTACTTC. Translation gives CASLDSGYEQYF. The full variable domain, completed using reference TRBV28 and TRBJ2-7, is DVKVTQSSRYLVKRTGEKVFLECVQDMDHENMFWYRQDPGLGLRLIYFSYDVKMKEKGDIPEGYSVSREKKERFSLILESASTNQTSMYLCASLDSGYEQYFGPGTRLTVT.